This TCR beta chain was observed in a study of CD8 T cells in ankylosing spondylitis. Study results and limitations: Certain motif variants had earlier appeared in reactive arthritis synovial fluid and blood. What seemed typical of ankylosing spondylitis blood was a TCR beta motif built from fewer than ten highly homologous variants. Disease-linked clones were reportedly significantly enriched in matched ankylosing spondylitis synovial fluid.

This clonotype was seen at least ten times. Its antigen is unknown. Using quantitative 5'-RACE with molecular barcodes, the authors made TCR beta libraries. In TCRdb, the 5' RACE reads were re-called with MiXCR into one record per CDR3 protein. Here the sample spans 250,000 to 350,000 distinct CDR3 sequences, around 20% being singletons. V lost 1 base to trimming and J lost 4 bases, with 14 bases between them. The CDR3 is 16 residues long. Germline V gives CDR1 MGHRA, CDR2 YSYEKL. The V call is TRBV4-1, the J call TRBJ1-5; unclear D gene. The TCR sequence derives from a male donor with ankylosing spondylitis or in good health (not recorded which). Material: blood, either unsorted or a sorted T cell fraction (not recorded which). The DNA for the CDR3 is TGCGCCAGCAGCCAAGGACCCCAGACAAAAAATCAGCCCCAGCATTTT. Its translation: CASSQGPQTKNQPQHF.